Presented here are 3 T cell receptor beta chains from one specimen sequenced in a study of blood T cell repertoires in COVID-19. Clones were sequenced by immunoSEQ multiplex PCR, and TCRdb holds only the in-frame ones, with some missing. Of 100,000 or so clones in the sample, more than 80% were seen once. The source material was peripheral blood. These receptor sequences come from a human donor in a cohort sampled during active COVID-19.

The rearrangement uses TRBV19 and TRBJ1-2, with 8 bases fitting TRBD1. The CDR3 is made up of 15 amino acids. V was pared by 4 bases and J by 5 bases, with 9 bases of the junction left unmatched. Germline assignment: CDR1 LNHDA and CDR2 SQIVND (reference sequence). For the CDR3, the DNA is TGTGCCAGTAGTAACAGTCCAGGGGGCGCATATGGCTACACCTTC. This sequence encodes CASSNSPGGAYGYTF.

This clone was seen a handful of times. The chain employs TRBV7-9 and TRBJ2-1, with 11 bases lining up with TRBD2. The junction had 2 bases not matched to a gene; V was cut back by 2 bases and J by 5 bases. Germline V lookup: CDR1 SEHNR, CDR2 FQNEAQ (reference sequence). The CDR3 sequence is 15 residues long. CDR3 bases: TGTGCCAGCAGCTTAACTAGCGGGGGTCACAATGAGCAGTTCTTC. Translated, it gives CASSLTSGGHNEQFF.

This clone came up a few times. The rearrangement uses TRBV4-2 and TRBJ2-7; a weak D match, TRBD2 (6 bases). Between the trimmed V and J ends, which lost 2 bases and 5 bases, there was a span of 19 bases. Germline assignment: CDR1 LGHNA and CDR2 YNFKEQ. CDR3 length: 16 residues. CDR3 DNA sequence: TGTGCCAGCAGCCAACGATTCCGGGACTCTCCGGACGAGCAGTACTTC. Its protein product is CASSQRFRDSPDEQYF.